These 28 T cell receptor beta chains share one sample of origin, sequenced in a study of regulatory T cells in long-lasting Graves disease (dated by TCRdb to about 2021). The method was multiplex PCR. Sequenced using an Illumina HiSeq 4000. TCR beta libraries were built with iRepertoire HTBI primers and Arm-PCR amplification of CDR3 regions. Clones were called with MiXCR by TCRdb after fastp trimmed the public reads at Q25, and only in-frame beta chains were retained. Each entry merges the rows of one CDR3 protein and shows their most common DNA and genes. The sample table records about 560,000 distinct CDR3 sequences; roughly a sixth of these occur just once. The leading ten clones occupy about 12% of the sample. The time point tag for this specimen amounts to: newly diagnosed GD, antithyroid drugs for less than 3 months. For both TCR sequencing and RNA sequencing, RNA was extracted from PBMCs using TRIzol.

This sample also belongs to another study, concerning T cells in Graves' hyperthyroidism and ophthalmopathy.

The sample consisted of peripheral blood mononuclear cells (PBMCs), taken at new diagnosis, from a patient treated with antithyroid drugs. The origin of the receptors is a man aged 18 to 29 with Graves disease. Donor details come from another sample of the same person, matched by shared clones.

Many counts were recorded for this clonotype. The chain combines TRBV7-9 with TRBJ2-7, with 8 bases fitting TRBD2. V lost 4 bases and J lost 5; bases outside the gene matches: 13. This CDR3 has 16 residues. CDR1 is SEHNR, CDR2 FQNEAQ, per germline (reference sequence). CDR3 in amino acids: CASSYYSGRRGNEQYF. Written as DNA, the CDR3 is TGTGCCAGCAGCTACTACAGCGGGAGAAGGGGGAACGAGCAGTACTTC. Filled out from reference TRBV7-9 and TRBJ2-7, the complete variable domain reads DTGVSQNPRHKITKRGQNVTFRCDPISEHNRLYWYRQTLGQGPEFLTYFQNEAQLEKSRLLSDRFSAERPKGSFSTLEIQRTEQGDSAMYLCASSYYSGRRGNEQYFGPGTRLTVT.

In this sample, this clonotype turned up many times. The rearrangement joins TRBV28 to TRBJ1-2, with 8 positions matching TRBD1. The length of the CDR3 is 16 residues. Germline CDR1 and CDR2: MDHEN and SYDVKM. The V and J ends lost 4 bases and 5 bases, in that order; junction bases with no gene match: 12. The CDR3 protein is CASSSQAGGSRYGYTF. CDR3 bases: TGTGCCAGCAGTTCTCAAGCAGGGGGCAGTAGGTATGGCTACACCTTC.

This clonotype was detected many times. V and J are TRBV12-3 or TRBV12-4 and TRBJ1-5; D is perhaps TRBD1 (5 bases). This CDR3 has 14 amino acids. V was cut by 7 bases and J by 0 bases, with 10 bases left in between. This CDR3 is CASTRDVSNQPQHF. As DNA, the CDR3 is TGTGCCAGCACGAGGGACGTTAGCAATCAGCCCCAGCATTTT.

CDR3 amino acids: CASSAQGDGNTIYF. DNA of the CDR3: TGTGCCAGCAGTGCGCAGGGTGATGGAAACACCATATATTTT. V gene TRBV6-1 combines with J gene TRBJ1-3, with a weak D call TRBD1 (5 bases). Trimming left V 4 bases short and J 3 bases short, with 10 bases between. Germline V gives CDR1 MNHNS, CDR2 SASEGT. The CDR3 is made up of 14 amino acids.

This clonotype was counted between two and nine times. The chain combines TRBV20-1 with TRBJ2-3; 7 bases align to TRBD2. This CDR3 is 14 amino acids long. Germline CDR1 and CDR2: DFQATT and SNEGSKA (reference sequence). After removal of 4 bases from V and 4 bases from J, the junction contained 8 bases not matched to a gene. DNA of the CDR3: TGCAGTGCTACAGAGGGAGGGCCCCCAGATACGCAGTATTTT. Its protein is CSATEGGPPDTQYF.

This clonotype has more than one count but fewer than ten. At one end the junction does not follow the germline gene, possibly because of a read error. The rearrangement joins TRBV5-1 to TRBJ2-2; 8 positions match TRBD2. CDR1 is SGHRS and CDR2 is YFSETQ in the germline V gene. The CDR3 contains 16 residues. The CDR3 sequence is CASSLSGSGNTRELFF. In DNA, the CDR3 is TGCGCCAGCAGCTTGAGCGGGAGCGGGAACACCAGGGAGCTGTTTTTT.

The rearrangement joins TRBV20-1 to TRBJ2-1, with TRBD2 as a possible D gene (5 bases). The CDR3 consists of 14 residues. Trimming shortened V by 6 bases and J by 4 bases, and 16 bases separated the two germline ends. Germline V gene lookup returns CDR1 DFQATT and CDR2 SNEGSKA (reference sequence). CDR3: CSADSQRRYNEQFF. The CDR3, as DNA: TGCAGTGCCGACTCTCAGCGGAGATACAATGAGCAGTTCTTC.

This clonotype was detected ten times or more. The chain joins TRBV27 to TRBJ2-2; no clear D gene. Germline V gene lookup returns CDR1 MNHEY and CDR2 SMNVEV (reference sequence). This CDR3 is built from 13 residues. Trimming shortened V by 1 base and J by 6 bases, and 6 bases separated the two germline ends. The CDR3 region has the DNA TGTGCCAGCAGTTTATTCGAGGCCGGGGAGCTGTTTTTT. Its translation: CASSLFEAGELFF.

This clonotype turned up a few times. The rearrangement links TRBV20-1 to TRBJ2-7; no definite D call. V lost 0 bases and J 3 bases, leaving 9 bases between the germline ends. Germline loops: CDR1 DFQATT, CDR2 SNEGSKA (reference sequence). This CDR3 contains 13 residues. The CDR3 nucleotides read TGCAGTGCTAGAGATTTCGACAACTACGAGCAGTACTTC. This translates into CSARDFDNYEQYF.

This clonotype was counted a few times. This chain connects TRBV6-1 to TRBJ2-7, with TRBD2 identical over 8 bases. Germline CDR1 is MNHNS and CDR2 is SASEGT. J was trimmed by 3 bases and V by 5 bases; bases with no gene match: 15. The CDR3 is 17 amino acids. Written as DNA, the CDR3 is TGTGCCAGCAGTAAGATGAGGCGGGAGGCCCACTTCTACGAGCAGTACTTC. It encodes CASSKMRREAHFYEQYF.

The chain joins TRBV28 to TRBJ2-1; 14 bases fit TRBD2. There are 21 residues in the CDR3. Germline CDR1 MDHEN, CDR2 SYDVKM. V gave up 4 bases and J gave up 2 bases; unmatched junction bases: 16. The DNA of the CDR3 is TGTGCCAGCAGTTATACCGGGACTAGCGGGAGCGGGGCATCGACCTACAATGAGCAGTTCTTC. Its protein product is CASSYTGTSGSGASTYNEQFF.

Worth noting for this clonotype: The conserved closing phenylalanine or tryptophan is absent in this CDR3, likely reflecting a read error. The rearrangement uses TRBV30 and TRBJ2-7, with D perhaps being TRBD1 or TRBD2 (5 bases each). This CDR3 is built from 14 residues. Germline CDR1 GTSNPN, CDR2 SVGIG (reference sequence). V gave up 0 bases and J gave up 4 bases, with 13 bases separating them. In nucleotides, the CDR3 is TGTGCCTGGAGTGTAGGCCTATGGGGGTACGAGCAGTACTCC. Translated, it gives CAWSVGLWGYEQYS.

This clonotype was counted only a few times. The chain joins TRBV5-1 to TRBJ2-5; no clear D gene. The CDR3 runs 13 residues. V lost 2 bases to trimming and J lost 5 bases, with 10 bases between them. Looked up from germline, CDR1 is SGHRS and CDR2 is YFSETQ. The CDR3 DNA reads as TGCGCCAGCAGCTTCGCCAGCCGGGAGACCCAGTACTTC. Translation: CASSFASRETQYF.

V and J are TRBV9 and TRBJ2-3; D tentatively fits TRBD1 or TRBD2 (5 bases each). The CDR3 loop spans 14 amino acids. Trimming left V 4 bases short and J 0 bases short, with 9 bases between. Looked up from germline, CDR1 is SGDLS and CDR2 is YYNGEE. CDR3 in DNA: TGTGCCAGCAGCCCCGGGGACAGCACAGATACGCAGTATTTT. Residues: CASSPGDSTDTQYF.

This clonotype was counted at least ten times. The CDR3 DNA is TGTGCCAGCAGCTTAGAACAGGGACAGCCCCAGCATTTT. Protein: CASSLEQGQPQHF. This chain uses TRBV11-2 with TRBJ1-5, with D possibly TRBD1 on 6 matching bases. Germline assignment: CDR1 SGHAT and CDR2 FQNNGV. The CDR3 sequence is 13 residues long. V was clipped by 0 bases and J by 7 bases, with 7 bases between them.

Ten or more counts support this clonotype. The chain couples TRBV6-1 to TRBJ2-3; possibly TRBD2 for D (6 bases). The V gene lost 3 bases and the J gene lost 0 bases, with 22 bases spanning the gap. Germline loops: CDR1 MNHNS, CDR2 SASEGT. The CDR3 spans 19 residues. CDR3 DNA: TGTGCCAGCAGTGATGGGGGGTATATGGCGGGGACTAGCACAGATACGCAGTATTTT. Its translation: CASSDGGYMAGTSTDTQYF.

This clonotype was observed a handful of times. The chain combines TRBV30 with TRBJ2-5, with D possibly being TRBD1 (8 bases). V lost 2 bases, J lost 5 bases, and 12 bases lay in between. The CDR3 spans 13 residues. Germline V CDR1 and CDR2: GTSNPN, SVGIG (reference sequence). The CDR3 DNA sequence: TGTGCCTGGAGTTTACAGGGGGGGGAGACCCAGTACTTC. Protein: CAWSLQGGETQYF.

The V call is TRBV5-1, the J call TRBJ2-1; no clear D gene. The V end lost 4 bases, the J end lost 10 bases, and 12 bases lay between the germline ends. CDR3 length: 12 residues. Germline CDR1 SGHRS, CDR2 YFSETQ. The CDR3 DNA follows: TGCGCCAGCAGCCGGGCGAGCCTGGAGCAGTTCTTC. It translates to CASSRASLEQFF.

In regard to this clonotype: A read error is possible here, since a much larger clone lies one base away. The chain links TRBV2 to TRBJ1-5, with D hard to call. The CDR3 spans 11 residues. Germline V gene data show CDR1 as SNHLY and CDR2 as FYNNEI. Trimming pared 6 bases from V and 5 bases from J, leaving 5 bases between. DNA for the CDR3: TGTGCCAGCAGGGAGGATCAGCCCCAGCATTTT. Amino acid sequence: CASREDQPQHF.

This clonotype has ten or more counts. The J gene is TRBJ2-7, the V gene TRBV12-3 or TRBV12-4; D call uncertain. V lost 6 bases and J 1 base, leaving 10 bases between the germline ends. This CDR3 spans 13 amino acids. CDR3 coding DNA: TGTGCCAGCAGAAAAGGTGTATCCTACGAGCAGTACTTC. Its translation: CASRKGVSYEQYF.

This clonotype has more than one count but fewer than ten. J is TRBJ2-2 and V is TRBV12-3 or TRBV12-4; a weak D match, TRBD2 (5 bases). There are 15 residues in the CDR3. V lost 5 bases and J lost 3, with 13 bases in between. In DNA form, the CDR3 reads TGTGCCAGCAGTCTTAATTGGGAGTACACCGGGGAGCTGTTTTTT. This gives the protein CASSLNWEYTGELFF.

In this sample, this clonotype turned up many times. The J gene is TRBJ2-1, the V gene TRBV12-3 or TRBV12-4; TRBD1 aligns across 10 bases. This CDR3 has 14 residues. Germline trimming cut 5 bases from V and 10 bases from J; bases unmatched to any gene: 8. CDR3 coding DNA: TGTGCCAGCAGTGACAGGGGGCCCGTTCACGAGCAGTTCTTC. Translated, it gives CASSDRGPVHEQFF.

At least ten counts were recorded for this clonotype. The V call is TRBV28, the J call TRBJ2-7; no reliable D call. The CDR3 contains 15 residues. V lost 1 base and J 3 bases, leaving 13 bases between the germline ends. Germline assignment: CDR1 MDHEN and CDR2 SYDVKM. The CDR3 DNA sequence: TGTGCCAGCAGTTTATCCACGGAGCCGATCTACGAGCAGTACTTC. Protein sequence: CASSLSTEPIYEQYF.

This clonotype was detected a few times. The rearrangement uses TRBV3-1 and TRBJ1-6, with TRBD1 matching 7 bases. The trim removed 3 bases at V and 9 bases at J, leaving 8 bases unmatched. The CDR3 spans 15 residues. Germline V lookup: CDR1 LGHDT, CDR2 YNNKEL (reference sequence). The CDR3: CASSHRQGIGSPLHF. The DNA for the CDR3 is TGTGCCAGCAGCCACAGACAGGGTATCGGTTCACCCCTCCACTTT. The whole variable domain, remainder taken from reference TRBV3-1 and TRBJ1-6, is DTAVSQTPKYLVTQMGNDKSIKCEQNLGHDTMYWYKQDSKKFLKIMFSYNNKELIINETVPNRFSPKSPDKAHLNLHINSLELGDSAVYFCASSHRQGIGSPLHFGNGTRLTVT.

The rearrangement joins TRBV18 to TRBJ2-2; TRBD2 might be the D (6 bases). Germline V gene lookup returns CDR1 KGHSH and CDR2 LQKENI. Trimming shortened V by 3 bases and J by 2 bases, and 16 bases separated the two germline ends. The CDR3 consists of 17 residues. DNA of the CDR3: TGTGCCAGCTCACCGCTTCCCCGCGGGGCAAACACCGGGGAGCTGTTTTTT. Its translation is CASSPLPRGANTGELFF.

This rearrangement joins TRBV7-9 to TRBJ1-2; D uncertain. Per the germline V gene, CDR1 is SEHNR and CDR2 is FQNEAQ (reference sequence). V gave up 5 bases and J gave up 7 bases, with 17 bases separating them. The CDR3 sequence is 14 residues long. In DNA, the CDR3 is TGTGCCAGCAGCCCACCACAGACAAAACGTGGCTACACCTTC. It is translated as CASSPPQTKRGYTF.

There are many counts of this clonotype. The chain has TRBV11-2 and TRBJ2-7; unclear D gene. The CDR3 has 13 residues. Trimming stripped 2 bases from V and 2 bases from J, with 7 bases between. The germline gives CDR1 SGHAT, CDR2 FQNNGV. The CDR3 nucleotides are TGTGCCAGCAGCTTATATAGGGCCTACGAGCAGTACTTC. As protein: CASSLYRAYEQYF.

This clonotype was picked up many times. The V call is TRBV6-5, the J call TRBJ2-3; TRBD1 matches 10 bases. The germline V gene encodes CDR1 MNHEY and CDR2 SVGAGI. The CDR3 contains 16 residues. Trimming removed 2 bases from V and 4 bases from J; junction bases left unmatched: 6. The CDR3 bases are TGTGCCAGCAGTTACGACGGGACAGGGGTCGCAGATACGCAGTATTTT. As protein: CASSYDGTGVADTQYF.